The clone carrying this TCR beta chain was seen a few times. This specimen belongs to a study of T and B cells in COVID-19 patients. Each TRB amplification used about 250-550 ng of genomic DNA from blood. Multiplex PCR with BIOMED2 TRB-A/B primer pools amplified TRB rearrangements. TCRdb ran MiXCR on the multiplex PCR reads and lists one entry per CDR3 protein. The sample yields 9,500 or so distinct CDR3 sequences, over 30% seen once. The CDR3 is 14 amino acids. V was pared by 8 bases and J by 5 bases, with 8 bases of the junction left unmatched. Germline assignment: CDR1 GTSNPN and CDR2 SVGIG (reference sequence).

The chain is built from TRBV30 and TRBJ2-5, with 13 bases fitting TRBD2. The source of this sequence is a human donor with active COVID-19. Sequencing was performed on blood. The CDR3 protein is CAAWTSGSSETQYF. The CDR3 DNA reads TGTGCCGCCTGGACTAGCGGGAGTTCGGAGACCCAGTACTTC.